The source of this T cell receptor beta chain is a study of blood T cell repertoires in COVID-19. Turning to the study itself: COVID-19 samples from acute and convalescent phases originated in the United States, Italy and Spain.

V lost 3 bases to trimming and J lost 10 bases, with 17 bases between them. This CDR3 is built from 14 residues. The germline V gene encodes CDR1 SGHRS and CDR2 YFSETQ. Here immunoSEQ multiplex PCR was the method, and the copy in TCRdb shows in-frame clones only, minus some. Of 200,000 to 300,000 clones in the sample, about 88% were seen once. Sequences were obtained from peripheral blood. J is TRBJ2-1 and V is TRBV5-1; D possibly corresponds to TRBD2 (6 bases). The sequence came from an older woman with COVID-19, enrolled during active disease. Here the CDR3 reads CASSSGTPIGEQFF. For the CDR3, the DNA is TGCGCCAGCAGCTCCGGGACTCCAATTGGGGAGCAGTTCTTC.